These 30 T cell receptor beta chains came from one sample sequenced in a study of blood T cell repertoires in COVID-19. Sequencing used immunoSEQ multiplex PCR; TCRdb keeps in-frame clones, though not all of them. The sample records fewer than 500,000 clones, roughly 80% being singletons. The material sequenced was peripheral blood. These receptors were obtained from a human donor with acute or convalescent COVID-19. The donor label of this sample is uncertain.

This clone occurred a few times. The V gene is TRBV19, the J gene TRBJ2-2, with 11 bases that match TRBD2. The CDR3 runs to 15 residues. The germline CDR1 and CDR2 sequences are LNHDA and SQIVND (reference sequence). Losses at the gene ends were 4 bases for V and 6 bases for J; bases not matched to a gene: 4. The CDR3 loop is CASSNAGLAAGELFF. CDR3 sequence (DNA): TGTGCCAGTAGTAACGCGGGACTAGCGGCCGGGGAGCTGTTTTTT.

The genes are TRBV18 and TRBJ1-6, with 8 bases matching TRBD1. The J segment lost 5 bases and the V segment lost 3 bases, leaving 3 bases of the junction unmatched. The CDR3 sequence is 15 residues long. Germline CDR1 is KGHSH and CDR2 is LQKENI. The DNA of the CDR3 is TGTGCCAGCTCACCGGCCAGGGGGCATAATTCACCCCTCCACTTT. This encodes CASSPARGHNSPLHF.

The V gene is TRBV2, the J gene TRBJ2-4, with 7 bases matching TRBD2. The CDR3 loop spans 11 amino acids. Germline lookup yields CDR1 SNHLY and CDR2 FYNNEI. V shed 7 bases and J 13 bases; nucleotides not matched to a gene: 7. The CDR3 here is CASTGKRDQYF. CDR3 in DNA: TGTGCCAGCACTGGGAAGCGGGACCAGTACTTC.

The rearrangement links TRBV7-9 to TRBJ1-1; TRBD1 matches at 7 bases. Germline V lookup: CDR1 SEHNR, CDR2 FQNEAQ (reference sequence). With V trimmed by 5 bases and J by 1 base, 4 bases remained unmatched. The CDR3 has 14 amino acids. The chain's CDR3 is CASSQTGRNTEAFF. CDR3 coding DNA: TGTGCCAGCAGCCAGACAGGGCGGAACACTGAAGCTTTCTTT.

The chain uses TRBV5-6 and TRBJ2-7, with 8 nucleotides matching TRBD1. Germline V gives CDR1 SGHDT, CDR2 YYEEEE. The CDR3 sequence is 14 residues long. V lost 0 bases, J lost 5 bases, and 4 bases stayed unmatched. Written as DNA, the CDR3 is TGTGCCAGCAGCTTGGCGACAGGGGTCCACGAGCAGTACTTC. Residues: CASSLATGVHEQYF.

The genes are TRBV27 and TRBJ2-5; TRBD2 aligns across 9 bases. V lost 6 bases and J lost 2; bases outside the gene matches: 7. The CDR3 is 15 residues long. CDR1 is MNHEY and CDR2 is SMNVEV in the germline V gene (reference sequence). The CDR3 nucleotides are TGTGCCAGCAGGCATCGACTAGCGGTACAAGAGACCCAGTACTTC. This codes for CASRHRLAVQETQYF.

The chain couples TRBV10-1 to TRBJ2-2, with 7 bases that match TRBD1. Germline assignment: CDR1 WNHNN and CDR2 SYGVQD (reference sequence). J was trimmed by 4 bases and V by 6 bases; bases with no gene match: 5. This CDR3 contains 14 residues. CDR3 residues: CASRRDRVTGELFF. CDR3 nucleotides: TGCGCCAGCAGGAGGGACAGAGTCACCGGGGAGCTGTTTTTT.

The gene calls are TRBV29-1 and TRBJ1-2; 10 nucleotides line up with TRBD1. Trimming at V came to 6 bases and at J to 0 bases, leaving 10 bases not matched to a gene. Germline V gene lookup returns CDR1 SQVTM and CDR2 ANQGSEA. CDR3 size: 16 residues. The CDR3, as DNA: TGCAGCGTCCGTCGGGACAGGGGTACATCTAACTATGGCTACACCTTC. It translates to CSVRRDRGTSNYGYTF. The full variable domain, rest sourced from reference TRBV29-1 and TRBJ1-2, is SAVISQKPSRDICQRGTSLTIQCQVDSQVTMMFWYRQQPGQSLTLIATANQGSEATYESGFVIDKFPISRPNLTFSTLTVSNMSPEDSSIYLCSVRRDRGTSNYGYTFGSGTRLTVV.

V gene TRBV10-3 combines with J gene TRBJ1-1; 9 bases are shared with TRBD1. This CDR3 region has 15 residues. The ends lost 6 bases at V and 5 bases at J; junction bases unmatched: 10. Germline CDR1 and CDR2: ENHRY and SYGVKD. The CDR3 protein is CAIRDVDRGGTEAFF. The CDR3 coding sequence is TGTGCCATCAGAGACGTGGACAGGGGCGGGACTGAAGCTTTCTTT.

The V gene is TRBV20-1, the J gene TRBJ2-7; the match to TRBD2 covers 8 bases. This CDR3 contains 15 residues. V shed 3 bases and J 4 bases; nucleotides not matched to a gene: 11. Germline values: CDR1 DFQATT, CDR2 SNEGSKA (reference sequence). This chain's CDR3 is CSASFTSGVPYEQYF. The DNA of the CDR3 is TGCAGTGCTAGTTTTACTAGCGGAGTCCCTTACGAGCAGTACTTC.

The DNA of the CDR3 is TGTGCCTGGAGTGTACAGTGGAGGGTCGGTGGCTACACCTTC. Translation: CAWSVQWRVGGYTF. This chain joins TRBV30 and TRBJ1-2; D not resolved. Germline V gene lookup returns CDR1 GTSNPN and CDR2 SVGIG (reference sequence). CDR3 size: 14 residues. V lost 0 bases and J lost 7, with 15 bases in between.

This rearrangement joins TRBV6-5 to TRBJ1-2, with 7 nucleotides matching TRBD1. Germline values: CDR1 MNHEY, CDR2 SVGAGI. The CDR3 extends over 13 amino acids. The V gene end was trimmed by 6 bases and the J gene end by 5 bases; junction bases not matched to a gene: 6. The CDR3, as DNA: TGTGCCAGCAGCGCGACAGGGCGGTATGGCTACACCTTC. This sequence encodes CASSATGRYGYTF.

The chain couples TRBV5-1 to TRBJ1-1; 7 bases line up with TRBD1. V gave up 4 bases and J gave up 1 base; unmatched junction bases: 7. Germline V lookup: CDR1 SGHRS, CDR2 YFSETQ. The CDR3 has 15 amino acids. CDR3 bases: TGCGCCAGCAGCATAACCGGGACAGAGAACACTGAAGCTTTCTTT. Its translation: CASSITGTENTEAFF.

The chain is built from TRBV19 and TRBJ1-5, with 8 nucleotides matching TRBD1. The CDR3 length is 13 residues. Germline trimming cut 8 bases from V and 6 bases from J; bases unmatched to any gene: 6. Germline CDR1 reads LNHDA; CDR2 reads SQIVND (reference sequence). The CDR3 region is CASADRAAQPQHF. Written as DNA, the CDR3 is TGTGCCAGTGCGGACAGGGCGGCTCAGCCCCAGCATTTT. The whole variable domain, remainder taken from reference TRBV19 and TRBJ1-5, is DGGITQSPKYLFRKEGQNVTLSCEQNLNHDAMYWYRQDPGQGLRLIYYSQIVNDFQKGDIAEGYSVSREKKESFPLTVTSAQKNPTAFYLCASADRAAQPQHFGDGTRLSIL.

The V gene is TRBV5-4, the J gene TRBJ2-3; 11 bases align to TRBD2. Trimming removed 3 bases from V and 3 bases from J; junction bases left unmatched: 6. Germline CDR1 and CDR2: SGHNT and YYREEE (reference sequence). There are 16 residues in the CDR3. CDR3 in DNA: TGTGCCAGCAGCTACCGACTAGCGGGAAGGACAGATACGCAGTATTTT. Protein: CASSYRLAGRTDTQYF.

The genes are TRBV5-1 and TRBJ1-2; D is uncertain. The CDR3 contains 14 residues. Germline-derived CDR1 and CDR2 are SGHRS and YFSETQ. Trimming removed 3 bases from V and 0 bases from J, with 9 bases in between. The CDR3 nucleotides are TGCGCCAGCAGCTCAGGAGGCGCTAACTATGGCTACACCTTC. As protein: CASSSGGANYGYTF.

The V call is TRBV2, the J call TRBJ2-7, with TRBD2 identical over 13 bases. This CDR3 comprises 15 residues. The junction had 5 bases not matched to a gene; V was cut back by 6 bases and J by 3 bases. From germline, CDR1 is SNHLY and CDR2 FYNNEI. CDR3 nucleotides: TGTGCCAGCAGGGGTGGACTAGCGGGAGTCTACGAGCAGTACTTC. This translates into CASRGGLAGVYEQYF.

This clone showed up just once. The chain couples TRBV2 to TRBJ2-5; 9 positions match TRBD1. The CDR3 runs to 15 residues. The junction had 7 bases not matched to a gene; V was cut back by 6 bases and J by 2 bases. From germline, CDR1 is SNHLY and CDR2 FYNNEI. In DNA, the CDR3 is TGTGCCAGCAGACCTCCCGACAGGGGGCAAGAGACCCAGTACTTC. Residues: CASRPPDRGQETQYF.

Written as DNA, the CDR3 is TGTGCCAGCAGCCCGGCAGGGGTTCAAGAGACCCAGTACTTC. Protein sequence: CASSPAGVQETQYF. This chain uses TRBV5-4 with TRBJ2-5; D is possibly TRBD1 (6 bases). The CDR3 consists of 14 residues. Between the trimmed V and J ends, which lost 4 bases and 2 bases, there was a span of 12 bases. In germline, CDR1 is SGHNT, CDR2 YYREEE (reference sequence).

J is TRBJ2-1 and V is TRBV10-3; tentative D call: TRBD1 (6 bases). The CDR3 sequence is 14 residues long. V was pared by 10 bases and J by 2 bases, with 15 bases between. Looked up from germline, CDR1 is ENHRY and CDR2 is SYGVKD. CDR3 region: CATKESGAYNEQFF. The DNA of the CDR3 is TGTGCCACCAAAGAGTCAGGGGCCTACAATGAGCAGTTCTTC.

A single count supports this clone. The chain joins TRBV7-9 to TRBJ2-7, with 9 positions matching TRBD2. The germline V gene encodes CDR1 SEHNR and CDR2 FQNEAQ (reference sequence). V shed 2 bases, J shed 0 bases, and the junction held 5 bases outside the gene matches. CDR3 length equals 16 residues. Here the CDR3 reads CASSLTLAGSSYEQYF. CDR3 DNA: TGTGCCAGCAGCTTAACCCTAGCGGGGAGCTCCTACGAGCAGTACTTC. Full variable domain (outside the CDR3, taken from reference TRBV7-9 and TRBJ2-7): DTGVSQNPRHKITKRGQNVTFRCDPISEHNRLYWYRQTLGQGPEFLTYFQNEAQLEKSRLLSDRFSAERPKGSFSTLEIQRTEQGDSAMYLCASSLTLAGSSYEQYFGPGTRLTVT.

The rearrangement uses TRBV5-1 and TRBJ1-1; 7 nucleotides align to TRBD1. The V gene end was trimmed by 3 bases and the J gene end by 3 bases; junction bases not matched to a gene: 5. The germline CDR1 and CDR2 sequences are SGHRS and YFSETQ. The CDR3 extends over 14 amino acids. This CDR3 reads CASSSFTGDTEAFF. The DNA for the CDR3 is TGCGCCAGCAGCTCCTTTACAGGGGACACTGAAGCTTTCTTT.

The chain carries TRBV5-5 and TRBJ1-2; perhaps TRBD1 as D (5 bases). From germline, CDR1 is SGHKS and CDR2 YYEKEE (reference sequence). V lost 4 bases and J lost 0, with 16 bases in between. CDR3 length: 16 amino acids. CDR3 in amino acids: CASSPTTASANYGYTF. CDR3 coding DNA: TGTGCCAGCAGCCCCACGACAGCTTCAGCTAACTATGGCTACACCTTC. The full variable domain, in which reference TRBV5-5 and TRBJ1-2 provide the parts outside the CDR3, is DAGVTQSPTHLIKTRGQQVTLRCSPISGHKSVSWYQQVLGQGPQFIFQYYEKEERGRGNFPDRFSARQFPNYSSELNVNALLLGDSALYLCASSPTTASANYGYTFGSGTRLTVV.

The chain employs TRBV29-1 and TRBJ1-2, with 7 bases fitting TRBD1. Germline V CDR1 and CDR2: SQVTM, ANQGSEA. This CDR3 contains 14 residues. Unmatched junction bases numbered 8, after V lost 0 bases and J lost 7 bases. CDR3 amino acids: CSVEDPPGGGGYTF. Here the CDR3 DNA reads TGCAGCGTTGAAGACCCCCCAGGGGGAGGTGGCTACACCTTC.

The rearrangement links TRBV29-1 to TRBJ1-1; TRBD1 matches at 9 bases. Germline CDR1 is SQVTM and CDR2 is ANQGSEA. With 4 bases clipped from V and 6 bases from J, the junction kept 15 bases outside the gene matches. The CDR3 is made up of 16 amino acids. The CDR3 region has the DNA TGCAGCGTTGTTAAAGTAATTACAGGGGGCGCCCCTGAAGCTTTCTTT. Residues: CSVVKVITGGAPEAFF.

The chain uses TRBV7-9 and TRBJ2-5, with 7 bases matching TRBD2. Trimming removed 2 bases from V and 5 bases from J; junction bases left unmatched: 8. The CDR3 runs to 15 residues. Looked up from germline, CDR1 is SEHNR and CDR2 is FQNEAQ (reference sequence). The CDR3, as DNA: TGTGCCAGCAGCTTACGGGGAGCCGGGGGGGAGACCCAGTACTTC. Translating gives CASSLRGAGGETQYF.

The CDR3 here is CASSNQLGGTGQWNTEAFF. CDR3 nucleotide sequence: TGTGCCAGCAGCAACCAGTTGGGGGGGACAGGACAATGGAACACTGAAGCTTTCTTT. This chain uses TRBV11-2 with TRBJ1-1, with 8 bases fitting TRBD1. The CDR3 is 19 residues long. The V gene's germline CDR1 is SGHAT and CDR2 FQNNGV. Trimming removed 5 bases from V and 1 base from J; junction bases left unmatched: 18. The complete variable domain, with remaining parts taken from reference TRBV11-2 and TRBJ1-1, reads EAGVAQSPRYKIIEKRQSVAFWCNPISGHATLYWYQQILGQGPKLLIQFQNNGVVDDSQLPKDRFSAERLKGVDSTLKIQPAKLEDSAVYLCASSNQLGGTGQWNTEAFFGQGTRLTVV.

This rearrangement joins TRBV6-5 to TRBJ1-1; D gene ambiguous. There are 15 residues in the CDR3. Between the trimmed V and J ends, which lost 10 bases and 0 bases, there was a span of 18 bases. Germline CDR1 MNHEY, CDR2 SVGAGI. The CDR3 is CATSRARVMNTEAFF. As DNA, the CDR3 is TGTGCCACCTCGCGGGCCAGAGTAATGAACACTGAAGCTTTCTTT.

This rearrangement joins TRBV18 to TRBJ2-7, with TRBD2 identical over 8 bases. With V trimmed by 3 bases and J by 5 bases, 3 bases remained unmatched. The CDR3 has 13 amino acids. The V gene's germline CDR1 is KGHSH and CDR2 LQKENI. In DNA form, the CDR3 reads TGTGCCAGCTCACCGGGACTAGGGGACGAGCAGTACTTC. Residues: CASSPGLGDEQYF.

This clone has a handful of counts. The chain has TRBV7-8 and TRBJ2-1, with 9 bases identical to TRBD2. The CDR3 runs 15 residues. V shed 5 bases, J shed 2 bases, and the junction held 4 bases outside the gene matches. The germline V gene has CDR1 SGHVS and CDR2 FQNEAQ. The CDR3 nucleotides read TGTGCCAGCAGCCGAGCGGGAGGAACCTACAATGAGCAGTTCTTC. It specifies CASSRAGGTYNEQFF.